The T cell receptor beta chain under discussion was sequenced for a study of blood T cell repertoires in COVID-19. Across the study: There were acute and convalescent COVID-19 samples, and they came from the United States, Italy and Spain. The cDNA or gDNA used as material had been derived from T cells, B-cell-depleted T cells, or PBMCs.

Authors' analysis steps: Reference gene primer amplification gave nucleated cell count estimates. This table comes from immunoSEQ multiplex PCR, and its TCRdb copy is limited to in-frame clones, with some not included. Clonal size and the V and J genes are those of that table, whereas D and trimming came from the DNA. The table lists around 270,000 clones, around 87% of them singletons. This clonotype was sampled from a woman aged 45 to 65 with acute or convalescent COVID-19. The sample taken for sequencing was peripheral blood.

This CDR3 reads CASSYSVLRGEAFF. The CDR3 nucleotides read TGTGCCAGCAGTTACTCCGTCCTCCGGGGTGAAGCTTTCTTT. V is TRBV6-5 and J is TRBJ1-1; D is undetermined. CDR3 length: 14 residues. The germline V and J ends were trimmed by 0 bases and 7 bases, with 12 bases remaining between them. Germline V gene sequence: CDR1 MNHEY, CDR2 SVGAGI.